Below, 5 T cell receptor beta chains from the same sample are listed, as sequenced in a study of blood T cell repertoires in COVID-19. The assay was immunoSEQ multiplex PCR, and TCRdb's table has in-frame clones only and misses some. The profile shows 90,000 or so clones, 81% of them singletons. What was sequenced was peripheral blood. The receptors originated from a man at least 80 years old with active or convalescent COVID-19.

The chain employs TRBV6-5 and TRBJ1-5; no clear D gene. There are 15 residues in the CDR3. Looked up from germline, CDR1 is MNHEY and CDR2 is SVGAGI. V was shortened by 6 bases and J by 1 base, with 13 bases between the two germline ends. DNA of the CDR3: TGTGCCAGCAGGGTACTAGCGTCAAGCAATCAGCCCCAGCATTTT. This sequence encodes CASRVLASSNQPQHF.

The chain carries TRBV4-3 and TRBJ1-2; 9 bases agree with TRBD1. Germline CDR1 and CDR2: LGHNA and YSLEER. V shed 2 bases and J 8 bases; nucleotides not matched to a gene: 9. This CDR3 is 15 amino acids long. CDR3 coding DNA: TGCGCCAGCAGCCAATATTCCGACAGGGGGAAGGGCTACACCTTC. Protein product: CASSQYSDRGKGYTF.

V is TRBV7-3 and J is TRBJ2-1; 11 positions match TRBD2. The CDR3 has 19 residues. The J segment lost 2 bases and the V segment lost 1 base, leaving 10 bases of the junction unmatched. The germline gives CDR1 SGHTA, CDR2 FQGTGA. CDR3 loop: CASSLKGPSGGIAYNEQFF. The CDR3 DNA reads TGTGCCAGCAGCTTAAAGGGGCCTAGCGGGGGGATCGCCTACAATGAGCAGTTCTTC.

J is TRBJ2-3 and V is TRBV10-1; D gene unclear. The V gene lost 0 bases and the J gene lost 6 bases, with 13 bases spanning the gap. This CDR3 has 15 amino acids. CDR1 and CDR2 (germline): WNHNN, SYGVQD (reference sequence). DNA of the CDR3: TGCGCCAGCAGTGAGTCCAACGGTGATGTGGATACGCAGTATTTT. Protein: CASSESNGDVDTQYF.

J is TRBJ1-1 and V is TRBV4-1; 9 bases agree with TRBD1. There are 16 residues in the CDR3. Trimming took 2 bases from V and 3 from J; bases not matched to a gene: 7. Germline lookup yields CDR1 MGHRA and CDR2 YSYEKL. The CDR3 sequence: CASSQTPGTGYTEAFF. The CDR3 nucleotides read TGCGCCAGCAGCCAAACCCCCGGGACAGGGTACACTGAAGCTTTCTTT.